This T cell receptor (beta chain) was observed in a study of T-cell reconstitution after alpha-beta-depleted transplantation in children listed by TCRdb under 2016. General notes on the study: Using TCR repertoire profiling, the study followed T-cell immune reconstitution in a quantitative way in children after TCRalphabeta/CD19-depleted allogeneic hematopoietic cell transplantation.

Study-wide findings and limitations: The apparently early alphabetaT-cell count recovery about two months after transplant was reportedly dependent on only several hundred rapidly expanded clones derived from non-depleted graft cells. In some patients, the high TCRbeta diversity seen at day 60 was put down to recipient T cells and intrathymic progenitors that had survived conditioning. Over subsequent months, a decline in hyperexpanded clone frequencies was noted, and after one year, T-cell counts and TCRbeta diversity were mostly ascribed to newly produced T cells.

Libraries were built with PCR. TCRdb records Illumina HiSeq 2500 as the sequencer. Molecular barcoding was employed in the preparation of TCR libraries, with unique molecular identifiers being used to normalize TCRbeta repertoire quantification. TCRdb trimmed public reads at Q25 via fastp, called clones via MiXCR and kept in-frame beta chains. Entries are consolidated by CDR3 protein sequence, retaining the most common genes and DNA. The sample table records around 490,000 distinct CDR3 sequences; around 10% of these occur just once. Roughly 15% of the sample is taken by the ten largest. The meaning of the sample's treatment or condition label: allogeneic hematopoietic cell transplantation with graft depleted of TCRalphabeta T cells and CD19 B cells. The children who served as transplant recipients had been given grafts of TCRalphabeta/CD19-depleted allogeneic hematopoietic cells. CDR1 and CDR2, per the germline V gene (reference sequence), are LGHDT and YNNKEL. V sheds 6 bases and J sheds 3 bases, leaving 11 bases between their ends. Inclusive of the bounding cysteine and phenylalanine, the CDR3 is 13 residues long. Here the CDR3 DNA is all that survives: 39 bases in frame from base 1.

The sample holds many counts of this clonotype. Its antigen is still unknown. Within one base of it there is no much larger clone, and no base qualities were kept. Material: PBMCs, mostly from graft donor cells, obtained 180 days after TCRalphabeta/CD19-depleted stem cell transplant. The receptor's source is a female patient aged 2-9 years who had a stem cell transplant for aplastic anemia, so the T cells may come from the graft donor. The chain is made from TRBV3-1 and TRBJ2-5; matching of 6 bases hints at TRBD1 as the D gene. The nucleotide sequence reads as follows: TGTGCCAGCAGACCCTCAGGGGAAGAGACCCAGTACTTC. It codes for CASRPSGEETQYF.